The 13 T cell receptor beta chains listed next were all sequenced from one sample in a study of Ad26.COV2.S vaccination and SARS-CoV-2 variants. The treatment was: roughly 19 received Ad26.COV2.S at low or high dose, single or two shots; 5 received placebo; per-sample allocation not given. Vaccine and placebo recipients were sampled on day 63 after the first injection. Some clones are missing from TCRdb's copy, which holds only in-frame ones; the method was immunoSEQ multiplex PCR. The sample holds 400,000 to 500,000 clones; roughly nine tenths are singletons and the top ten take roughly 2.5%. The sequencing used peripheral blood, collected in a trial of Ad26.COV2.S vaccine versus placebo. The origin of the receptors is a person between 18 and 65 years old who received the Ad26.COV2.S COVID-19 vaccine or a placebo.

This chain joins TRBV10-1 and TRBJ2-1; TRBD1 aligns across 10 bases. The V gene's germline CDR1 is WNHNN and CDR2 SYGVQD (reference sequence). The V and J ends lost 2 bases and 6 bases, in that order; junction bases with no gene match: 7. There are 16 residues in the CDR3. The CDR3 spells CASSEGGQGVSNEQFF. The CDR3 region has the DNA TGCGCCAGCAGTGAGGGTGGACAGGGGGTTTCCAATGAGCAGTTCTTC.

This clone is a singleton in its sample. The CDR3 sequence is CAIREGQQETQYF. CDR3 bases: TGTGCCATAAGGGAGGGACAGCAAGAGACCCAGTACTTC. The chain is built from TRBV10-3 and TRBJ2-5, with D tentatively TRBD1 or TRBD2 (7 bases each). Deletions cut 9 bases from V and 2 bases from J, with 13 bases between. The CDR3 consists of 13 residues. CDR1 and CDR2 from the germline V gene are ENHRY and SYGVKD.

This rearrangement joins TRBV6-5 to TRBJ1-2; D possibly corresponds to TRBD1 (5 bases). V lost 9 bases and J lost 2, with 10 bases in between. Germline CDR1 and CDR2: MNHEY and SVGAGI. This CDR3 has 12 amino acids. The CDR3 region has the DNA TGTGCCAGTGGACAAGGAAACTATGGCTACACCTTC. It encodes CASGQGNYGYTF.

This chain joins TRBV19 and TRBJ2-3; 12 bases are shared with TRBD2. V was pared by 3 bases and J by 9 bases, with 13 bases of the junction left unmatched. Germline assignment: CDR1 LNHDA and CDR2 SQIVND (reference sequence). The CDR3 runs 17 residues. CDR3 DNA: TGTGCCAGTAGTATGATATTGAGACTAGCGGGGGCCCAAACGCAGTATTTT. Protein sequence: CASSMILRLAGAQTQYF. The full variable domain, with the rest looked up from reference TRBV19 and TRBJ2-3, is DGGITQSPKYLFRKEGQNVTLSCEQNLNHDAMYWYRQDPGQGLRLIYYSQIVNDFQKGDIAEGYSVSREKKESFPLTVTSAQKNPTAFYLCASSMILRLAGAQTQYFGPGTRLTVL.

J is TRBJ2-1 and V is TRBV4-3; no firm D call. The V end was cut by 0 bases, the J end by 7 bases, with 10 bases between. The CDR3 is 14 residues long. Germline V gene sequence: CDR1 LGHNA, CDR2 YSLEER. Written as DNA, the CDR3 is TGCGCCAGCAGCCAAGATAGGGTATCAAATGAGCAGTTCTTC. It codes for CASSQDRVSNEQFF.

This clone was seen a single time. This sequence joins TRBV9 and TRBJ1-1; maybe TRBD1 (5 bases). The CDR3 length is 15 residues. Per germline, CDR1 SGDLS and CDR2 YYNGEE. V was shortened by 4 bases and J by 3 bases, with 16 bases between the two germline ends. CDR3 coding DNA: TGTGCCAGCAGCCCCCCTCCAGGCAGGGACACTGAAGCTTTCTTT. It encodes CASSPPPGRDTEAFF.

This chain joins TRBV6-2 or TRBV6-3 and TRBJ1-5; 8 bases are a match to TRBD1. The CDR3 runs 18 residues. From germline, CDR1 is MNHEY and CDR2 SVGEGT. Unmatched junction bases numbered 17, after V lost 0 bases and J lost 10 bases. For the CDR3, the DNA is TGTGCCAGCAGTTACTCCCGGACAGGGTATATCCCAATCAGCCCCCAGCATTTT. This sequence encodes CASSYSRTGYIPISPQHF.

The rearrangement uses TRBV7-9 and TRBJ1-5, with 9 bases aligning to TRBD1. The CDR3 has 14 amino acids. Germline-derived CDR1 and CDR2 are SEHNR and FQNEAQ (reference sequence). The V and J ends lost 3 bases and 6 bases, in that order; junction bases with no gene match: 3. This CDR3 reads CASSLGQGFQPQHF. CDR3 DNA sequence: TGTGCCAGCAGCTTGGGACAGGGATTTCAGCCCCAGCATTTT.

The rearrangement joins TRBV5-1 to TRBJ1-2; D gene unclear. CDR1 is SGHRS, CDR2 YFSETQ, per germline. The CDR3 sequence is 15 residues long. The germline V and J ends were trimmed by 0 bases and 2 bases, with 11 bases remaining between them. The CDR3 DNA is TGCGCCAGCAGCTTGGTGTTTGAGACAAACTATGGCTACACCTTC. This sequence encodes CASSLVFETNYGYTF.

The chain recombines TRBV9 with TRBJ1-2; TRBD1 might be the D (6 bases). Trimming took 4 bases from V and 4 from J, leaving 11 bases between them. This CDR3 has 13 amino acids. Per the germline V gene, CDR1 is SGDLS and CDR2 is YYNGEE. The CDR3 sequence: CASSPLDSYGYTF. In DNA, the CDR3 is TGTGCCAGCAGCCCCCTGGACAGCTATGGCTACACCTTC.

The gene calls are TRBV6-5 and TRBJ2-2; D is perhaps TRBD2 (5 bases). The CDR3 is 14 amino acids. Trimming took off 1 base at V and 7 bases at J, with 10 bases between the two ends. Germline lookup yields CDR1 MNHEY and CDR2 SVGAGI. The CDR3, as DNA: TGTGCCAGCAGTTACTACTCGGGAAACGGGGAGCTGTTTTTT. Encoded protein: CASSYYSGNGELFF.

The chain recombines TRBV11-3 with TRBJ2-7; D possibly uses TRBD1 or TRBD2 (5 bases each). The CDR3 spans 13 residues. V lost 3 bases, J lost 2 bases, and 8 bases lay in between. Germline V gives CDR1 SGHNT, CDR2 YENEEA. The CDR3 spells CASSLGTPYEQYV. The CDR3, as DNA: TGTGCCAGCAGCTTGGGGACCCCCTACGAGCAGTACGTC.

This chain uses TRBV28 with TRBJ1-2, with 7 positions matching TRBD1. Germline loops: CDR1 MDHEN, CDR2 SYDVKM. Trimming removed 6 bases from V and 4 bases from J; junction bases left unmatched: 14. There are 16 residues in the CDR3. The CDR3 DNA is TGTGCCAGCAGGCCGAACCGGGACAGCTCGACCTATGGCTACACCTTC. This translates into CASRPNRDSSTYGYTF.